This TCR beta chain was documented in a study of blood T cells in healthy people across ages. Study-wide background: Template-switching capture recovered about one barcoded beta molecule per two T cells.

The germline V gene has CDR1 SGHNT and CDR2 YYREEE (reference sequence). The CDR3 has 17 residues. V lost 4 bases, J lost 0 bases, and 7 bases stayed unmatched. The second PCR ran 7 to 11 cycles with a sample-barcoded 5' primer and J-beta primers. TCRdb itself ran the 5' RACE reads through MiXCR, one entry per CDR3 protein. The table records hundreds of thousands of distinct CDR3 sequences, approximately 25% of them present only once. This clonotype turned up a few times. This sample was also put to use in a study of T cells of mothers and their children. That publication notes: Sequencing got over 10 million TCR beta CDR3 reads from each mother and a few million from each child. Overlap measured in related mother-child pairs was slightly, non-significantly higher than in unrelated pairs.

Input material: blood. This chain uses TRBV5-4 with TRBJ2-1, with 10 bases that match TRBD2. This TCR was recovered from a boy aged 5-17 years in good health. In DNA form, the CDR3 reads TGTGCCAGCAGCCCTGAGGCTAGCGGGAGCTCCTACAATGAGCAGTTCTTC. It encodes CASSPEASGSSYNEQFF.